The subject of this entry is one T cell receptor beta chain. The antigen remains undetermined. These data come from a study of T-cell reconstitution after alpha-beta-depleted transplantation in children. Whole-study findings and limits: Counts and diversity of T cells one year after transplant came mostly from newly produced T cells.

The CDR3 consists of 17 residues. V was pared by 1 base and J by 2 bases, with 16 bases between. The germline gives CDR1 SGHTA, CDR2 FQGNSA. The library targeted TCRbeta and was prepared with unique molecular identifiers. Each CDR3 protein is one row after TCRdb ran MiXCR on the PCR reads. The data contain hundreds of thousands of distinct CDR3 sequences, about 7.3% of them singletons. This specimen consisted of peripheral blood, obtained 360 days after TCRalphabeta/CD19-depleted stem cell transplant. The chain joins TRBV7-2 to TRBJ2-3; either TRBD1 or TRBD2 may fit D (5 bases each). This clonotype was sampled from a female patient between 2 and 15 years old who had a stem cell transplant for Fanconi anemia, so the T cells may come from the graft donor. The CDR3 DNA follows: TGTGCCAGCAGCTTAGGAGGGGCTAGAAGGGCCACAGATACGCAGTATTTT. It translates to CASSLGGARRATDTQYF.